Below are 14 T cell receptor beta chains sequenced from a single sample in a study of human T cells and chemical hapten exposure. TCRdb redid the calling of the RACE reads with MiXCR, one entry per CDR3 protein. Altogether about 120,000 distinct CDR3 sequences are present, roughly 13% being singletons, with the ten largest covering around 2.7%. The time point denotes: pre-sensitization, week 0. Indicated treatment: therapeutic diphenylcyclopropenone sensitization with weekly scalp DPC. The material was whole blood, obtained in connection with sensitization to the hapten diphenylcyclopropenone (DPC). These receptors were taken from a woman aged 18-29 years with alopecia areata. Some clones in this sample may be carry-over from other donors' samples.

This chain's CDR3 is CASSLAPRLAGLNEQFF. The CDR3 region has the DNA TGTGCCAGCAGTTTAGCGCCGAGACTAGCGGGTCTCAATGAGCAGTTCTTC. The V call is TRBV12-3 or TRBV12-4, the J call TRBJ2-1; 10 positions agree with TRBD2. Trimming took 0 bases from V and 6 from J; bases not matched to a gene: 8. The CDR3 covers 17 residues.

This clonotype was detected only once. With a much larger clone just one base away, this may be a read error. The CDR3 region has the DNA TGTGCCAGCAGTCCCCGGACAGGAACCTACGAGCAGTACTTC. It translates to CASSPRTGTYEQYF. The J gene is TRBJ2-7, the V gene TRBV6-2 or TRBV6-3; TRBD1 matches at 7 bases. This CDR3 has 14 residues. The V segment lost 5 bases and the J segment 2 bases; nucleotides outside the gene matches: 6. From germline, CDR1 is MNHEY and CDR2 SVGEGT.

A few counts support this clonotype. The chain joins TRBV12-5 to TRBJ2-1; D is ambiguous. The germline V gene has CDR1 LGHNT and CDR2 FRNRAP. Trimming shortened V by 6 bases and J by 4 bases, and 4 bases separated the two germline ends. The length of the CDR3 is 11 residues. CDR3 DNA: TGTGCTAGTGGGACTTACAATGAGCAGTTCTTC. Its protein is CASGTYNEQFF.

The V gene is TRBV10-2, the J gene TRBJ2-3; D is possibly TRBD2 (6 bases). V lost 0 bases, J lost 7 bases, and 17 bases lay in between. Germline-derived CDR1 and CDR2 are WSHSY and SAAADI. The CDR3 length is 16 residues. CDR3 sequence: CASSESSSGAGYTQYF. The CDR3, as DNA: TGCGCCAGCAGTGAGTCTTCCAGCGGAGCGGGTTATACGCAGTATTTT.

This clonotype was seen only a few times. V and J are TRBV6-1 and TRBJ2-2; possibly TRBD2 for D (5 bases). V lost 4 bases and J lost 4, with 10 bases in between. Germline V CDR1 and CDR2: MNHNS, SASEGT. The CDR3 is made up of 14 amino acids. The chain's CDR3 is CASSAAGGTGELFF. CDR3 DNA: TGTGCCAGCAGTGCAGCAGGAGGCACCGGGGAGCTGTTTTTT.

This clonotype has at least ten counts. The chain links TRBV29-1 to TRBJ2-5; the D gene is possibly TRBD1 (6 bases). The germline CDR1 and CDR2 sequences are SQVTM and ANQGSEA. The CDR3 length is 15 residues. V was shortened by 4 bases and J by 1 base, with 16 bases between the two germline ends. The DNA of the CDR3 is TGCAGCGTTGTGGGGGCCCGACAGGCCCAAGAGACCCAGTACTTC. Its translation: CSVVGARQAQETQYF. Looking up the rest from reference TRBV29-1 and TRBJ2-5 gives the full variable domain: SAVISQKPSRDICQRGTSLTIQCQVDSQVTMMFWYRQQPGQSLTLIATANQGSEATYESGFVIDKFPISRPNLTFSTLTVSNMSPEDSSIYLCSVVGARQAQETQYFGPGTRLLVL.

This clonotype was seen only once. V is TRBV11-2 and J is TRBJ2-3; 8 bases align to TRBD1. V shed 4 bases and J 5 bases; nucleotides not matched to a gene: 5. The CDR3 is 14 amino acids. CDR1 and CDR2 from the germline V gene are SGHAT and FQNNGV. The CDR3 DNA sequence: TGTGCCAGCAGCTCCCCAGGGGGCAGAGATACGCAGTATTTT. Translation gives CASSSPGGRDTQYF.

This clonotype was observed a few times. The J gene is TRBJ2-3, the V gene TRBV20-1; 7 bases fit TRBD2. The ends lost 5 bases at V and 2 bases at J; junction bases unmatched: 10. This CDR3 has 15 residues. The germline gives CDR1 DFQATT, CDR2 SNEGSKA (reference sequence). CDR3 sequence reads: CSARRGGTYTDTQYF. The CDR3, as DNA: TGCAGTGCTCGCCGCGGGGGAACTTACACAGATACGCAGTATTTT.

This chain uses TRBV25-1 with TRBJ2-4; 10 nucleotides line up with TRBD1. Looked up from germline, CDR1 is MGHDK and CDR2 is SYGVNS. CDR3 length: 16 residues. J gave up 1 base and V 7 bases, and 7 bases lay outside the gene matches. CDR3 sequence (DNA): TGTGCCAGCAACTCGGGACAGGGGTCTGCCAAAAACATTCAGTACTTC. Translated, it gives CASNSGQGSAKNIQYF.

This rearrangement joins TRBV5-6 to TRBJ1-1; the D gene is possibly TRBD1 (5 bases). This CDR3 has 17 amino acids. CDR1 and CDR2 (germline): SGHDT, YYEEEE. V lost 4 bases and J lost 0, with 19 bases in between. The DNA of the CDR3 is TGTGCCAGCAGCCGCGGGGGAATCAGCCTCATGAACACTGAAGCTTTCTTT. Translated: CASSRGGISLMNTEAFF.

This clonotype was observed a few times. This CDR3 reads CASSYRVNEKLFF. The CDR3 coding sequence is TGTGCCAGCAGTTACAGAGTTAATGAAAAACTGTTTTTT. The V and J genes are TRBV6-6 and TRBJ1-4, with no clear D. Germline V CDR1 and CDR2: MNHNY, SVGAGI (reference sequence). With 2 bases removed from V and 4 bases from J, the gap between germline ends came to 5 bases. CDR3 length equals 13 residues.

V and J are TRBV20-1 and TRBJ1-2, with a tentative D call TRBD1 (5 bases). CDR3 length equals 15 residues. With 6 bases removed from V and 0 bases from J, the gap between germline ends came to 17 bases. Germline V lookup: CDR1 DFQATT, CDR2 SNEGSKA (reference sequence). The DNA of the CDR3 is TGCAGTGCGTACCTTAGGGGTCCAGCTAACTATGGCTACACCTTC. Residues: CSAYLRGPANYGYTF.

The chain recombines TRBV18 with TRBJ1-1, with D unclear. The ends were cut back, 3 bases at V and 3 bases at J, with 14 bases in the middle. From germline, CDR1 is KGHSH and CDR2 LQKENI. The CDR3 spans 15 residues. This CDR3 is CASSPEGIGYTEAFF. The CDR3 region has the DNA TGTGCCAGCTCACCCGAGGGAATAGGGTACACTGAAGCTTTCTTT.

As DNA, the CDR3 is TGTGCCAGCAGTTCGCCTTTAGGGCCCGGGACCCAGTACTTC. Its protein product is CASSSPLGPGTQYF. This rearrangement joins TRBV28 to TRBJ2-5; D remains ambiguous. The germline V gene encodes CDR1 MDHEN and CDR2 SYDVKM. Trimming removed 4 bases from V and 7 bases from J, with 16 bases in between. The CDR3 runs 14 residues.